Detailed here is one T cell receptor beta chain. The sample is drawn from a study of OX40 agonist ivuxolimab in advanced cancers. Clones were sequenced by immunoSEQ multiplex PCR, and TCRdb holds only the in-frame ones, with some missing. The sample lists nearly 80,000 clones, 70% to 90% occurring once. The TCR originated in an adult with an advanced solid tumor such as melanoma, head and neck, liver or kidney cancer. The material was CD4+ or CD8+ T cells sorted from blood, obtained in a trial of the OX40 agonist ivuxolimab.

Here the CDR3 reads CASSSGGGNEKLFF. The CDR3 DNA reads TGTGCCAGCAGCTCAGGGGGAGGCAATGAAAAACTGTTTTTT. The chain links TRBV7-9 to TRBJ1-4, with 7 bases aligning to TRBD1. The V gene end was trimmed by 4 bases and the J gene end by 5 bases; junction bases not matched to a gene: 4. The CDR3 is 14 amino acids. CDR1 is SEHNR and CDR2 is FQNEAQ in the germline V gene (reference sequence).